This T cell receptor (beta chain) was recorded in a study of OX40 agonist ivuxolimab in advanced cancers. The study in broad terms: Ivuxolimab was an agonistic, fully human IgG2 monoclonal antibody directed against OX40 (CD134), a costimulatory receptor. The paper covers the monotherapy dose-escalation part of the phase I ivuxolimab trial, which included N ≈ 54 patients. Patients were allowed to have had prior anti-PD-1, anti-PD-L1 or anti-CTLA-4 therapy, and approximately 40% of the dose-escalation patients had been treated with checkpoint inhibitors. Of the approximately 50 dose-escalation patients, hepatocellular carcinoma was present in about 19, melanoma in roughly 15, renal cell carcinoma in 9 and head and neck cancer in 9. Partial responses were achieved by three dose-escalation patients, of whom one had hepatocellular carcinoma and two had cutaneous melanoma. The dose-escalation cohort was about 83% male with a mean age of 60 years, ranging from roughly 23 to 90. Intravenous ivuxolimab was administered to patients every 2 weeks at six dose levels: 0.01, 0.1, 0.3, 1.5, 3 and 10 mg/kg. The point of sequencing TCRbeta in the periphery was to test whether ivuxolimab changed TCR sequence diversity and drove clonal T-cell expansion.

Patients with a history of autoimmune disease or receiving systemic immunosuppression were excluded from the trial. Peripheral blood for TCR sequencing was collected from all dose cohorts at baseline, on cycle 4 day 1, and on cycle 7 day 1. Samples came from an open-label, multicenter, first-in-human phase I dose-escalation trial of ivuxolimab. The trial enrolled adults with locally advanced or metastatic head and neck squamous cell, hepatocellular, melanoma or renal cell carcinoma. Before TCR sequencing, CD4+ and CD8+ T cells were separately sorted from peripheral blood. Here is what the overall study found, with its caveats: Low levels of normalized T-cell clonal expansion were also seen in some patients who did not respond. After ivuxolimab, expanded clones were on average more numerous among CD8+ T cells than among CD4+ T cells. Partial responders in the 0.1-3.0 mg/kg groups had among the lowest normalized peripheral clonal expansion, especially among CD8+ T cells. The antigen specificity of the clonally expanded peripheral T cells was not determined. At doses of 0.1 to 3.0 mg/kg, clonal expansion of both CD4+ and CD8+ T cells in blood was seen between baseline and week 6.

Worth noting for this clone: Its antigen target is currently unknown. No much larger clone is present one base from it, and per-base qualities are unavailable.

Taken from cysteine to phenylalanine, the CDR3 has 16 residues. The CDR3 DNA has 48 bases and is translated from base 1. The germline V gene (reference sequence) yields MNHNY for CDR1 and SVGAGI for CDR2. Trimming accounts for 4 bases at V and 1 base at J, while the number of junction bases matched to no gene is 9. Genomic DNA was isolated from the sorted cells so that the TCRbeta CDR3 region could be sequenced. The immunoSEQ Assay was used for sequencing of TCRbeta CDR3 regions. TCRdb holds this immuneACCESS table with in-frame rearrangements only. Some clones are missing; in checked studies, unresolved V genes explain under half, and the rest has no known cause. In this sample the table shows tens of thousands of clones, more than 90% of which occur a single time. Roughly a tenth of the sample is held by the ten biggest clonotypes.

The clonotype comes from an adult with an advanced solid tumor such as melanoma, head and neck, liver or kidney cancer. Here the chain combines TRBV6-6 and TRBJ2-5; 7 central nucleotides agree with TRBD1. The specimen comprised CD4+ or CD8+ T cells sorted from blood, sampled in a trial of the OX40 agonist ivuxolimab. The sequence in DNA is TGTGCCAGCAGTTCATCAAGGGACAGACCCCAAGAGACCCAGTACTTC. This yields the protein CASSSSRDRPQETQYF.